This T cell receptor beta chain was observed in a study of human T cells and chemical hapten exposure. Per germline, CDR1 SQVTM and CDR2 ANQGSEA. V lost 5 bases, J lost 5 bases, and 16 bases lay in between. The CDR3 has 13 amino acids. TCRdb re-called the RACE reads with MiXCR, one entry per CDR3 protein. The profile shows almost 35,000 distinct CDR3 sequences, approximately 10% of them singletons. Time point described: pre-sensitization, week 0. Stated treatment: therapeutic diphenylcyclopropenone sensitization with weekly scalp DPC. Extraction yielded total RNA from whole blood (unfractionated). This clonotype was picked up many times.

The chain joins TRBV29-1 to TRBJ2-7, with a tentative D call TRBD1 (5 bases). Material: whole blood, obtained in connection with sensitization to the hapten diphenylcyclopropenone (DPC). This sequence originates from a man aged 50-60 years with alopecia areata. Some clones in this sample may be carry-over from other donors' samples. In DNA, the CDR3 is TGCAGCGTTAGAAAGACAGCCCTCGACGAGCAGTACTTC. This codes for CSVRKTALDEQYF.